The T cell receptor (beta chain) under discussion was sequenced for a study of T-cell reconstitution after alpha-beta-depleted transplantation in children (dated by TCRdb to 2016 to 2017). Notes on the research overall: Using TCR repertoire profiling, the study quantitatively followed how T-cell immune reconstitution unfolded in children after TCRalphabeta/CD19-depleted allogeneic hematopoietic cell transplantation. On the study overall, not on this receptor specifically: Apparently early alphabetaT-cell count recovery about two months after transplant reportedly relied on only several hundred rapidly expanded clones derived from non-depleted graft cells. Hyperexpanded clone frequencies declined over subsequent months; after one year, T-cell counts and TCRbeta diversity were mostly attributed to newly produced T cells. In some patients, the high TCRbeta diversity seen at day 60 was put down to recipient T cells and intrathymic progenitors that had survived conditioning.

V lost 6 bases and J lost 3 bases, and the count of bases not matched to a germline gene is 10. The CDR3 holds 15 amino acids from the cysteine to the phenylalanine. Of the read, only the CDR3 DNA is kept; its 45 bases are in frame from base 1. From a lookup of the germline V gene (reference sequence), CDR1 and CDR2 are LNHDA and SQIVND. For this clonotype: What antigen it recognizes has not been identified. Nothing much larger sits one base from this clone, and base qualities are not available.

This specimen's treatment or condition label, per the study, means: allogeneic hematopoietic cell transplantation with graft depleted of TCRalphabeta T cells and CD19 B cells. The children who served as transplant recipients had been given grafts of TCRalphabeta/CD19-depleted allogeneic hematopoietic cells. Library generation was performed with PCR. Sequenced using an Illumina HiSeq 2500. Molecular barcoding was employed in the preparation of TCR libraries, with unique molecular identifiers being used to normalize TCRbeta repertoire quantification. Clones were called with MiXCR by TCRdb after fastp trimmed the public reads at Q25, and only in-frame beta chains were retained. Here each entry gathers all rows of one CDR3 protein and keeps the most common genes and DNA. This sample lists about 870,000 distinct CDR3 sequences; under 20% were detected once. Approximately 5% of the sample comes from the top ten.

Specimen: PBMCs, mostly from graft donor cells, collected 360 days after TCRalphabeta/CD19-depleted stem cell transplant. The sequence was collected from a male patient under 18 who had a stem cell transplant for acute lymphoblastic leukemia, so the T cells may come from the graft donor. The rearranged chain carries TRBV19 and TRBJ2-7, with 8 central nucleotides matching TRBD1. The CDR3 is CASRPAGTGYYEQYF. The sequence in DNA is TGTGCCAGTAGACCAGCCGGGACAGGCTACTACGAGCAGTACTTC.